These T cell receptor beta chains were read from a single sample in a study of blood T cell repertoires in COVID-19. The assay was immunoSEQ multiplex PCR, and TCRdb's table has in-frame clones only and misses some. The sample holds 330,000 or so clones, around nine tenths seen once. Sequencing input: peripheral blood. The origin of the receptors is a woman aged 60-70 years with COVID-19, enrolled during active disease. CDR3s include the opening cysteine and the closing phenylalanine or tryptophan. The order of the fields is V gene, J gene, clone size, D gene, CDR3 DNA, CDR3 protein. The D gene is left open where the match is weak. Not all rows give a size; the values are once, few, many and, for expanded clones, a class.

TRBV24-1	TRBJ2-7	.	TRBD1	TGTGCCACCAGTGATGGAACCGGGACAGGGGTTACCTACGAGCAGTACTTC	CATSDGTGTGVTYEQYF
TRBV19	TRBJ1-2	.	TRBD1	TGTGCCAGTAGCTCGGACAGGGGAGGTGGCTACACCTTC	CASSSDRGGGYTF
TRBV5-4	TRBJ1-1	.	TRBD1	TGTGCCAGCAGCTTAATAGGACAGGGGTACACTGAAGCTTTCTTT	CASSLIGQGYTEAFF
TRBV5-1	TRBJ1-1	once	.	TGCGCCAGCAGCTTGGACGGGGGTTCCACTGAAGCTTTCTTT	CASSLDGGSTEAFF
TRBV11-3	TRBJ2-5	.	.	TGTGCCAGCAGCTTCACAGGAGAGACCCAGTACTTC	CASSFTGETQYF
TRBV6-5	TRBJ2-7	.	.	TGTGCTAGCGAGGAGTACGAGCAGTACTTC	CASEEYEQYF
TRBV30	TRBJ2-2	.	TRBD1	TGTGCCTGGAGTGGGACAGGACCCGGGGAGCTGTTTTTT	CAWSGTGPGELFF
TRBV5-1	TRBJ1-6	.	TRBD1	TGCGCCAGCAGCTACTTGACAGGGTATTCACCCCTCCACTTT	CASSYLTGYSPLHF
TRBV27	TRBJ1-4	once	.	TGTGCCAGCAGTACCCTTCTAACAGCCGAGAATGAAAAACTGTTTTTT	CASSTLLTAENEKLFF
TRBV6-5	TRBJ1-2	.	.	TGTGCCAGCCCTATTGGTCTGAATGGCTACACCTTC	CASPIGLNGYTF
TRBV7-8	TRBJ2-7	.	.	TGTGCCAGCAGCTTGCGCAGACAGGGAGGCTCCTACGAGCAGTACTTC	CASSLRRQGGSYEQYF
TRBV5-1	TRBJ2-7	.	.	TGCGCCAGCAGCTTGGTAGGGGGTCAGGCACCGACCTACGAGCAGTACTTC	CASSLVGGQAPTYEQYF
TRBV11-2	TRBJ2-1	once	TRBD1	TGTGCCAGCAGCCAGGGAATGCAGGGGGCAATTAACAATGAGCAGTTCTTC	CASSQGMQGAINNEQFF
TRBV7-9	TRBJ2-1	.	.	TGTGCCAGCCGGACTGCGAGCTCCTACAATGAGCAGTTCTTC	CASRTASSYNEQFF
TRBV5-4	TRBJ2-2	.	TRBD1	TGTGCCAGCAGCTCCGGGACAGGGCCCGGGGAGCTGTTTTTT	CASSSGTGPGELFF
TRBV28	TRBJ1-2	.	.	TGTGCCAGCAGTAGGCTAGGTTATGGCTACACCTTC	CASSRLGYGYTF
TRBV6-1	TRBJ1-5	.	.	TGTGCCAGCAGTGAAGCTCCGTCGGGTTTGACAGCCCAGCATTTT	CASSEAPSGLTAQHF
TRBV4-2	TRBJ2-3	.	.	TGTGCCAGCAGCCAAGATCTGAGAACTAGCATTGCCGCAGATACGCAGTATTTT	CASSQDLRTSIAADTQYF